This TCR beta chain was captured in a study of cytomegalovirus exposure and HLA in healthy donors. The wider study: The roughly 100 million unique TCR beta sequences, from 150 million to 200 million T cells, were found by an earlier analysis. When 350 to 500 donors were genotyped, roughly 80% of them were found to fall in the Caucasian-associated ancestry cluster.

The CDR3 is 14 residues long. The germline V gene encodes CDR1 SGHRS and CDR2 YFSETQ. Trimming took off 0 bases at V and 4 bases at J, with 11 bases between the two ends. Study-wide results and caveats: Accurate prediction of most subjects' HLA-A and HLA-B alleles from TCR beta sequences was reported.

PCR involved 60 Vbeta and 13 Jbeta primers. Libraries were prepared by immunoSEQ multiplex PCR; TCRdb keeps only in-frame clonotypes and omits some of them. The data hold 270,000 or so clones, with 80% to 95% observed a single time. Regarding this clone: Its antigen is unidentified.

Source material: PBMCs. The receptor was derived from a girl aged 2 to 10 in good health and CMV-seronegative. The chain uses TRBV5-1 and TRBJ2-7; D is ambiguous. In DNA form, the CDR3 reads TGCGCCAGCAGCTTGGAATGGTCCAGTTACGAGCAGTACTTC. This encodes CASSLEWSSYEQYF.